This TCR beta chain was sequenced in a study of blood T cells in healthy people across ages. Combining a sample-barcoded 5' primer with a J-beta primer mix, a second PCR ran for roughly 6 to 12 cycles. One entry per CDR3 protein, called by TCRdb with MiXCR from the 5' RACE reads. This sample yields about 1,000,000 distinct CDR3 sequences, of which more than 40% are seen a single time; approximately 17% belongs to the top ten. The sample comprised blood. This clonotype was sampled from an older woman in good health.

DNA of the CDR3: TGTGCCAGCACCGGACTAGCGGGAACGGGAGAGCAGTTCTTC. It encodes CASTGLAGTGEQFF. This chain uses TRBV27 with TRBJ2-1; 12 bases align to TRBD2. Germline V gene lookup returns CDR1 MNHEY and CDR2 SMNVEV (reference sequence). The CDR3 loop spans 14 amino acids. The ends lost 7 bases at V and 10 bases at J; junction bases unmatched: 8.